These T cell receptor beta chains were read from a single sample in a study of vaccination effects on CD4 cells after COVID-19. Libraries were prepared by immunoSEQ multiplex PCR; TCRdb keeps only in-frame clonotypes and omits some of them. The sample gives 55,000 to 75,000 clones, around 77% of which show up once; approximately 2.6% is in the top ten. The antigens of these receptors remain unknown. The material sequenced was CD4+ T cells from PBMCs cultured with HCoV-NL63 spike peptides, taken before COVID-19 vaccination. The receptors stem from a human donor who received a COVID-19 vaccine. The CDR3 runs from the conserved cysteine through the conserved F or W. The D gene is left open where the match is weak. Clone size appears in some rows only: once, few, many, or a class for an expanded clone.

j_call d_call v_call clone_size cdr3_aa cdr3_nt
TRBJ2-5 TRBD2 TRBV28 once CASSSGGTGTQYF TGTGCCAGCAGTTCGGGGGGAACGGGGACCCAGTACTTC
TRBJ1-4 TRBD1 TRBV10-3 NA CAISESDRAEKLFF TGTGCCATCAGTGAGTCGGACAGGGCTGAAAAACTGTTTTTT
TRBJ2-3 NA TRBV12-3/TRBV12-4 NA CASSLGTTDTQYF TGTGCCAGCAGTTTAGGGACAACAGATACGCAGTATTTT
TRBJ1-1 NA TRBV12-3/TRBV12-4 NA CASSGGYTEAFF TGTGCCAGCTCCGGCGGATACACTGAAGCTTTCTTT
TRBJ1-2 NA TRBV5-6 NA CASSLLSYGYGYTF TGTGCCAGCAGCTTGTTAAGTTATGGCTATGGCTACACCTTC
TRBJ1-1 NA TRBV2 NA CASSEGQDKAFF TGTGCCAGCAGTGAAGGGCAGGATAAAGCTTTCTTT
TRBJ1-2 TRBD1 TRBV14 NA CASSPGFNARDRVYGYTF TGTGCCAGCAGTCCGGGGTTCAATGCTCGGGACAGGGTCTATGGCTACACCTTC
TRBJ2-3 TRBD1 TRBV12-5 NA CASGRQGGADTQYF TGTGCTAGTGGACGACAGGGTGGCGCAGATACGCAGTATTTT
TRBJ2-1 TRBD2 TRBV5-1 NA CASSLPGLAGGYNEQFF TGCGCCAGCAGCTTGCCCGGGCTAGCGGGGGGGTACAATGAGCAGTTCTTC
TRBJ1-4 TRBD1 TRBV19 NA CASSFAGTGSEKLFF TGTGCCAGTAGTTTCGCCGGGACAGGGTCTGAAAAACTGTTTTTT
TRBJ2-5 NA TRBV6-6 NA CASSYRGADQETQYF TGTGCCAGCAGTTACCGCGGCGCAGACCAAGAGACCCAGTACTTC
TRBJ2-2 TRBD1 TRBV23-1 few CASSQSITGGNTGELFF TGCGCCAGCAGTCAATCGATTACAGGGGGGAACACCGGGGAGCTGTTTTTT
TRBJ2-3 TRBD1 TRBV24-1 NA CATSDFPGQGVRTDTQYF TGTGCCACCAGTGATTTTCCGGGACAGGGGGTCCGCACAGATACGCAGTATTTT
TRBJ2-2 NA TRBV24-1 NA CATSDPVTNTGELFF TGTGCCACCAGTGATCCAGTAACGAACACCGGGGAGCTGTTTTTT
TRBJ1-5 TRBD1 TRBV10-3 NA CAISGDRDQPQHF TGTGCCATCAGTGGGGACAGGGATCAGCCCCAGCATTTT
TRBJ1-4 TRBD1 TRBV5-1 NA CASSLATGGSEKLFF TGCGCCAGCAGCTTGGCCACAGGGGGTTCGGAAAAACTGTTTTTT
TRBJ1-5 NA TRBV6-1 few CASSEASGDQPQHF TGTGCCAGCAGTGAAGCATCAGGGGATCAGCCCCAGCATTTT
TRBJ1-3 NA TRBV6-6 NA CASSYPDARSGNTIYF TGTGCCAGCAGTTACCCGGACGCTCGCTCTGGAAACACCATATATTTT
TRBJ2-5 TRBD2 TRBV18 NA CASSSQRGGRQETQYF TGTGCCAGCTCATCACAGCGGGGGGGCCGCCAAGAGACCCAGTACTTC
TRBJ2-5 NA TRBV5-1 NA CASSLVDGGHQETQYF TGCGCCAGCAGCTTGGTAGACGGGGGCCACCAAGAGACCCAGTACTTC
TRBJ2-5 TRBD2 TRBV10-2 NA CASIRGTSGRETQYF TGCGCCAGCATCCGAGGTACTAGCGGCCGGGAGACCCAGTACTTC
TRBJ2-4 NA TRBV5-8 NA CASSTGTSPKLAKNIQYF TGTGCCAGCAGCACGGGGACGAGCCCAAAACTAGCCAAAAACATTCAGTACTTC
TRBJ2-6 NA TRBV15 NA CATSHRVSGANVLTF TGTGCCACCAGCCACAGGGTCTCTGGGGCCAACGTCCTGACTTTC
TRBJ1-5 NA TRBV6-2/TRBV6-3 NA CASSQQGSNQPQHF TGTGCCAGCAGCCAACAGGGAAGCAATCAGCCCCAGCATTTT
TRBJ1-4 NA TRBV6-2/TRBV6-3 NA CASSRVGGGYEKLFF TGTGCCAGCAGCCGCGTCGGGGGGGGTTATGAAAAACTGTTTTTT
TRBJ1-1 NA TRBV21-1 once CASSYPPHNTEAFF TGTGCCAGCAGCTACCCCCCCCACAACACTGAAGCTTTCTTT
TRBJ1-5 TRBD1 TRBV19 NA CASSTPSTGAKSNQPQHF TGTGCCAGTAGTACCCCCTCGACAGGGGCTAAGAGCAATCAGCCCCAGCATTTT
TRBJ2-3 TRBD1 TRBV2 NA CVSLDVWTGFGDTQYF TGTGTCAGCCTCGATGTGTGGACAGGGTTTGGAGATACGCAGTATTTT
TRBJ1-2 NA TRBV24-1 NA CATSDRAGDGYTF TGTGCCACCAGTGATAGAGCAGGGGATGGCTACACCTTC
TRBJ1-5 TRBD1 TRBV6-5 NA CASSPGTGRNQPQHF TGTGCCAGCAGCCCGGGGACAGGGCGAAATCAGCCCCAGCATTTT
TRBJ1-2 NA TRBV7-9 NA CASSQQGGGYTF TGTGCCAGCAGCCAGCAGGGTGGCGGCTACACCTTC
TRBJ1-1 NA TRBV4-3 NA CASSRQMNTEAFF TGCGCCAGCAGCCGTCAAATGAACACTGAAGCTTTCTTT
TRBJ1-3 NA TRBV28 NA CASSLNLGGGSGNTIYF TGTGCCAGCAGTTTAAACTTAGGTGGGGGTTCTGGAAACACCATATATTTT
TRBJ2-3 TRBD2 TRBV7-9 NA CASSGAGLGEDTQYF TGTGCCAGCAGCGGGGCGGGACTAGGTGAAGATACGCAGTATTTT
TRBJ1-1 NA TRBV19 NA CASRPRASNGLNTEAFF TGTGCCAGTAGACCTCGGGCTTCTAATGGGTTGAACACTGAAGCTTTCTTT
TRBJ2-1 TRBD2 TRBV10-2 NA CASGGTSGGYSYNEQFF TGCGCCAGCGGAGGGACTAGCGGGGGCTACTCCTACAATGAGCAGTTCTTC
TRBJ1-4 TRBD1 TRBV25-1 NA CASSERGQGIKIF TGTGCCAGCAGTGAACGAGGACAGGGCATTAAGATTTTT
TRBJ2-2 NA TRBV6-2/TRBV6-3 NA CASSYSLGTGELFF TGTGCCAGCAGTTACTCGTTGGGCACCGGGGAGCTGTTTTTT
TRBJ1-1 NA TRBV19 NA CASSRVGGTAFF TGTGCCAGTAGCCGAGTAGGCGGGACGGCTTTCTTT
TRBJ1-1 NA TRBV4-1 few CASSLMTGTNTEAFF TGCGCCAGCAGCCTGATGACGGGGACAAACACTGAAGCTTTCTTT
TRBJ1-3 NA TRBV30 NA CACDRVAGNTIYF TGTGCCTGCGATCGGGTGGCGGGAAACACCATATATTTT
TRBJ2-5 NA TRBV9 NA CASSVGRFGQGGETQYF TGTGCCAGCAGCGTAGGAAGGTTCGGGCAGGGAGGAGAGACCCAGTACTTC
TRBJ1-2 NA TRBV7-2 NA CASSLTGQSHGYTF TGTGCCAGCAGCTTAACAGGACAGAGTCATGGCTACACCTTC
TRBJ2-1 TRBD1 TRBV3-1/TRBV3-2 NA CASSPSGTGSYNEQFF TGTGCCAGCAGCCCTTCCGGGACAGGGTCCTACAATGAGCAGTTCTTC
TRBJ2-5 NA TRBV21-1 NA CASSKGRGGETQYF TGTGCCAGCAGCAAAGGTCGGGGGGGAGAGACCCAGTACTTC
TRBJ2-1 TRBD2 TRBV19 NA CASKGLAGYNEQFF TGTGCCAGTAAGGGATTAGCGGGGTACAATGAGCAGTTCTTC
TRBJ2-3 NA TRBV24-1 NA CATSDSQGSGDTQYF TGTGCCACCAGTGATTCCCAGGGTTCGGGAGATACGCAGTATTTT
TRBJ2-1 TRBD2 TRBV5-8 NA CASSLVVFSGVNEQFF TGTGCCAGCAGCTTGGTAGTTTTTAGCGGGGTTAATGAGCAGTTCTTC
TRBJ2-2 NA TRBV2 NA CASSEYAGSIGELFF TGTGCCAGCAGTGAATATGCTGGGTCCATCGGGGAGCTGTTTTTT
TRBJ2-3 NA TRBV12-3/TRBV12-4 NA CASSLFLGETQYF TGTGCCAGCAGTTTATTCCTGGGAGAAACGCAGTATTTT
TRBJ1-2 NA TRBV5-5 NA CASSLEVGGTLNILYGYTF TGTGCCAGCAGCTTGGAAGTTGGAGGGACCCTCAATATTCTCTATGGCTACACCTTC
TRBJ2-1 NA TRBV19 NA CASSIEVTSSYNEQFF TGTGCCAGTAGTATAGAGGTCACGAGCTCCTACAATGAGCAGTTCTTC
TRBJ1-4 NA TRBV2 NA CASSLPGNEKLFF TGTGCCAGCAGCCTACCGGGTAATGAAAAACTGTTTTTT
TRBJ1-3 TRBD1 TRBV6-6 NA CASSPPTGILSGNTIYF TGTGCCAGCAGTCCCCCGACAGGGATACTCTCTGGAAACACCATATATTTT